A single sample is the source of the 20 T cell receptor beta chains below, sequenced in a study of T cells after yellow fever vaccination. TCRdb reprocessed the 5' RACE reads via MiXCR and lists one record per CDR3 protein. The sample consists of about 200,000 distinct CDR3 sequences, less than 3.5% of them appearing once. This specimen was CD4+ T cells sorted from PBMCs, taken 10 days after the yellow fever booster vaccination. These receptors originate from a man in his late teens or twenties who received the YFV17D yellow fever vaccine.

In this sample, this clonotype turned up many times. The chain combines TRBV2 with TRBJ2-5; 12 bases are a match to TRBD2. Germline V gene data show CDR1 as SNHLY and CDR2 as FYNNEI. The CDR3 sequence is 18 residues long. V trimming: 1 base; J trimming: 4 bases; junction bases outside the gene matches: 10. In nucleotides, the CDR3 is TGTGCCAGCAGTGAAGGCTTGCTAGCGGGGGGGCCAGGAGAGACCCAGTACTTC. It translates to CASSEGLLAGGPGETQYF.

This clonotype was counted at least ten times. This chain uses TRBV10-3 with TRBJ2-7, with TRBD1 matching 9 bases. Germline trimming cut 5 bases from V and 6 bases from J; bases unmatched to any gene: 5. This CDR3 spans 13 amino acids. The V gene's germline CDR1 is ENHRY and CDR2 SYGVKD. The DNA for the CDR3 is TGTGCCATCAGTTACAGGGGGCTAGGCGAGCAGTACTTC. Translation gives CAISYRGLGEQYF.

This clonotype was observed a few times. The chain carries TRBV29-1 and TRBJ1-5; perhaps TRBD1 as D (6 bases). Trimming took 6 bases from V and 4 from J, leaving 16 bases between them. This CDR3 is built from 14 residues. Germline-derived CDR1 and CDR2 are SQVTM and ANQGSEA. CDR3 residues: CSVAGTGKNQPQHF. Written as DNA, the CDR3 is TGCAGCGTAGCCGGAACAGGGAAGAATCAGCCCCAGCATTTT.

This clonotype was counted many times. This chain uses TRBV20-1 with TRBJ1-3; unclear D gene. Germline assignment: CDR1 DFQATT and CDR2 SNEGSKA (reference sequence). This CDR3 has 14 residues. The germline V and J ends were trimmed by 4 bases and 3 bases, with 13 bases remaining between them. Here the CDR3 DNA reads TGCAGTGCTAAGGGAGCGTCGGTTGGAAACACCATATATTTT. Its translation is CSAKGASVGNTIYF.

The chain recombines TRBV5-5 with TRBJ1-2; D is unclear. The CDR3 covers 16 residues. The V and J ends lost 4 bases and 3 bases respectively, with 19 bases between them. CDR1 and CDR2 (germline): SGHKS, YYEKEE (reference sequence). The CDR3 nucleotides are TGTGCCAGCAGCACTATATCCTGGGAGGCAGACTATGGCTACACCTTC. This encodes CASSTISWEADYGYTF.

In this sample, this clonotype turned up many times. This chain connects TRBV5-1 to TRBJ2-1; D gene unclear. The CDR3 is 12 amino acids. Germline V gene sequence: CDR1 SGHRS, CDR2 YFSETQ. Trimming pared 7 bases from V and 6 bases from J, leaving 11 bases between. For the CDR3, the DNA is TGCGCCAGCGGCACTTATGGCAATGAGCAGTTCTTC. It is translated as CASGTYGNEQFF.

This clonotype was picked up many times. This chain uses TRBV6-1 with TRBJ2-6; D unclear. This CDR3 has 17 amino acids. The V gene's germline CDR1 is MNHNS and CDR2 SASEGT. V lost 2 bases to trimming and J lost 0 bases, with 11 bases between them. The CDR3 here is CASSENGGLSGANVLTF. The CDR3, as DNA: TGTGCCAGCAGTGAAAATGGCGGCCTCTCTGGGGCCAACGTCCTGACTTTC.

This clonotype was recorded a few times. The chain uses TRBV13 and TRBJ2-5, with TRBD2 matching 13 bases. This CDR3 has 18 residues. Germline V gene sequence: CDR1 PRHDT, CDR2 FYEKMQ (reference sequence). Trimming took 5 bases from V and 5 from J; bases not matched to a gene: 14. DNA of the CDR3: TGTGCCAGCAGCCCATACCTCCGGACTAGCGGGGGTGAGGAGACCCAGTACTTC. Translating gives CASSPYLRTSGGEETQYF.

This clonotype occurred many times. The rearrangement links TRBV25-1 to TRBJ2-5; no reliable D call. Trimming shortened V by 5 bases and J by 3 bases, and 16 bases separated the two germline ends. Germline V gene data show CDR1 as MGHDK and CDR2 as SYGVNS. The CDR3 contains 15 residues. CDR3 amino acids: CASSPPASRKETQYF. The CDR3 DNA sequence: TGTGCCAGCAGTCCGCCGGCCAGCCGTAAAGAGACCCAGTACTTC.

This clonotype occurred a few times. DNA for the CDR3: TGCAGTGCCAAACAGGGCTCTTCTGAAAAACTGTTTTTT. Translated, it gives CSAKQGSSEKLFF. The V gene is TRBV20-1, the J gene TRBJ1-4; possibly TRBD1 for D (6 bases). V was clipped by 6 bases and J by 7 bases, with 15 bases between them. CDR1 and CDR2 (germline): DFQATT, SNEGSKA (reference sequence). This CDR3 contains 13 residues.

This clonotype was counted a few times. CDR3 in amino acids: CASSPIGQDTQYF. CDR3 coding DNA: TGCGCCAGCAGCCCGATCGGGCAAGATACGCAGTATTTT. The chain uses TRBV4-3 and TRBJ2-3; D uncertain. Per germline, CDR1 LGHNA and CDR2 YSLEER. The CDR3 loop spans 13 amino acids. V was clipped by 4 bases and J by 5 bases, with 10 bases between them.

This clonotype occurred a few times. The rearrangement links TRBV4-2 to TRBJ1-5; 10 positions agree with TRBD1. Unmatched junction bases numbered 9, after V lost 3 bases and J lost 7 bases. In germline, CDR1 is LGHNA, CDR2 YNFKEQ. The CDR3 runs to 16 residues. The CDR3 DNA sequence: TGTGCCAGCAGCCAGTATTGGGACAGGGGAGGCCAGCCCCAGCATTTT. Residues: CASSQYWDRGGQPQHF.

This chain uses TRBV29-1 with TRBJ1-4; D unresolved. V was clipped by 0 bases and J by 7 bases, with 6 bases between them. Germline V lookup: CDR1 SQVTM, CDR2 ANQGSEA. CDR3 length: 12 amino acids. The CDR3 here is CSVEDKSEKLFF. The DNA for the CDR3 is TGCAGCGTTGAAGATAAGAGTGAAAAACTGTTTTTT.

This clonotype was counted many times. The rearrangement joins TRBV5-1 to TRBJ2-5, with 7 positions matching TRBD2. The CDR3 is made up of 13 amino acids. Germline CDR1 is SGHRS and CDR2 is YFSETQ. Trimming took 1 base from V and 5 from J; bases not matched to a gene: 2. The CDR3 region is CASSLTSVETQYF. The DNA of the CDR3 is TGCGCCAGCAGCTTGACTAGCGTGGAGACCCAGTACTTC.

The chain couples TRBV6-2 or TRBV6-3 to TRBJ2-7; 10 bases align to TRBD2. The CDR3 totals 14 residues. CDR1 and CDR2 from the germline V gene are MNHEY and SVGEGT. V lost 6 bases to trimming and J lost 2 bases; unmatched junction nucleotides: 4. The CDR3 sequence is CASREAGGAYEQYV. The CDR3 DNA is TGTGCCAGCAGGGAAGCGGGGGGGGCCTACGAGCAGTACGTC.

This clonotype was seen many times. For the CDR3, the DNA is TGCGCCAGCAGCTTGGATGGGGGACGGGAAGCTTTCTTT. It is translated as CASSLDGGREAFF. This chain joins TRBV5-1 and TRBJ1-1; TRBD1 is a possible D gene (5 bases). The germline V gene has CDR1 SGHRS and CDR2 YFSETQ. V lost 0 bases, J lost 8 bases, and 11 bases lay in between. The CDR3 has 13 residues.

This clonotype showed up many times. The rearrangement links TRBV7-3 to TRBJ2-3; D not certain. The CDR3 length is 16 residues. Trimming removed 1 base at V and 4 bases at J, with 15 bases between. The germline V gene encodes CDR1 SGHTA and CDR2 FQGTGA. CDR3 amino acids: CASSLRIGQIADTQYF. Here the CDR3 DNA reads TGTGCCAGCAGCTTAAGGATCGGCCAGATCGCAGATACGCAGTATTTT.

This clonotype has at least ten counts. This chain joins TRBV5-5 and TRBJ2-7; D tentatively fits TRBD1 or TRBD2 (5 bases each). V was cut by 0 bases and J by 0 bases, with 13 bases left in between. Germline CDR1 reads SGHKS; CDR2 reads YYEKEE (reference sequence). The CDR3 extends over 16 amino acids. The CDR3 nucleotides read TGTGCCAGCAGCTTGGCGGGACGGCAGATCTCCTACGAGCAGTACGTC. Residues: CASSLAGRQISYEQYV.

The sample holds many counts of this clonotype. The chain joins TRBV7-2 to TRBJ2-1, with D perhaps matching TRBD1 (5 bases). This CDR3 region has 14 residues. Trimming cost V 5 bases and J 10 bases, with 18 bases left between them. CDR1 and CDR2 from the germline V gene are SGHTA and FQGNSA. CDR3 sequence: CASSRLGPPKEQFF. The CDR3 nucleotides read TGTGCCAGCAGCCGCCTGGGGCCCCCCAAGGAGCAGTTCTTC.

This clonotype was observed many times. The rearrangement uses TRBV7-3 and TRBJ1-6; D is undetermined. Germline loops: CDR1 SGHTA, CDR2 FQGTGA. V lost 5 bases to trimming and J lost 10 bases, with 15 bases between them. This CDR3 has 14 residues. The CDR3: CASSASGLGSPLHF. In DNA form, the CDR3 reads TGTGCCAGCAGCGCATCAGGATTAGGATCACCCCTCCACTTT. The full variable domain, in which reference TRBV7-3 and TRBJ1-6 provide the parts outside the CDR3, is GAGVSQTPSNKVTEKGKYVELRCDPISGHTALYWYRQSLGQGPEFLIYFQGTGAADDSGLPNDRFFAVRPEGSVSTLKIQRTERGDSAVYLCASSASGLGSPLHFGNGTRLTVT.